At least ten counts were recorded for the clone carrying this T cell receptor (beta chain). Its antigen remains unidentified. This record belongs to a study of T cells after yellow fever vaccination. TCRdb reanalysed the 5' RACE reads using MiXCR and keeps one entry per CDR3 protein. This table has about 160,000 distinct CDR3 sequences, 6% to 7.5% appearing once. Study findings and constraints: Most primary-vaccination clones recurred post-booster (about 96% CD4, around 88% CD8).

The CDR3 contains 14 residues. The germline V and J ends were trimmed by 0 bases and 6 bases, with 9 bases remaining between them. From germline, CDR1 is LGHNA and CDR2 YSLEER. This sequence was found in a man aged 18-30 years who received the YFV17D yellow fever vaccine. Material: CD4+ T cells sorted from PBMCs, obtained about 5 days after the first yellow fever vaccination. V usage is TRBV4-3 and J usage is TRBJ2-1, with D uncertain. The chain's CDR3 is CASSQDQWGNEQFF. In DNA form, the CDR3 reads TGCGCCAGCAGCCAAGATCAGTGGGGCAATGAGCAGTTCTTC.